The 18 T cell receptor beta chains below all came from one sample that was sequenced in a study of glioma-infiltrating T cells after dendritic cell vaccination. The time point: after dendritic cell vaccination, including at tumor progression/relapse. The protocol was immunoSEQ multiplex PCR, while the TCRdb copy is restricted to in-frame clones and leaves out a portion. The sample has around 90,000 clones, roughly four fifths seen once. Here the sequenced sample was blood, taken after dendritic cell vaccination. The receptors come from a human donor with glioblastoma.

The chain employs TRBV7-9 and TRBJ1-5; 7 nucleotides line up with TRBD1. CDR3 length equals 15 residues. Germline V gene lookup returns CDR1 SEHNR and CDR2 FQNEAQ (reference sequence). V shed 1 base and J 7 bases; nucleotides not matched to a gene: 7. The CDR3 spells CASSLGDRSAQPQHF. In DNA, the CDR3 is TGTGCCAGCAGCTTAGGGGACAGATCAGCCCAGCCCCAGCATTTT.

The chain employs TRBV19 and TRBJ2-5, with 11 nucleotides matching TRBD2. Per germline, CDR1 LNHDA and CDR2 SQIVND (reference sequence). There are 15 residues in the CDR3. Germline trimming cut 4 bases from V and 2 bases from J; bases unmatched to any gene: 3. The chain's CDR3 is CASSTGLAGQETQYF. CDR3 sequence (DNA): TGTGCCAGTAGTACCGGACTAGCGGGTCAAGAGACCCAGTACTTC.

J is TRBJ2-3 and V is TRBV5-6; 7 bases align to TRBD2. The trim removed 3 bases at V and 2 bases at J, leaving 6 bases unmatched. The CDR3 is 15 residues long. The germline V gene encodes CDR1 SGHDT and CDR2 YYEEEE. CDR3 loop: CASSYLAGDTDTQYF. The CDR3 DNA reads TGTGCCAGCAGCTACTTAGCGGGTGACACAGATACGCAGTATTTT. Variable domain in full (rest from reference TRBV5-6 and TRBJ2-3): DAGVTQSPTHLIKTRGQQVTLRCSPKSGHDTVSWYQQALGQGPQFIFQYYEEEERQRGNFPDRFSGHQFPNYSSELNVNALLLGDSALYLCASSYLAGDTDTQYFGPGTRLTVL.

The V and J genes are TRBV5-4 and TRBJ1-2; 8 bases match TRBD1. The junction had 9 bases not matched to a gene; V was cut back by 5 bases and J by 3 bases. This CDR3 region has 15 residues. Germline CDR1 SGHNT, CDR2 YYREEE (reference sequence). The CDR3 DNA is TGTGCCAGCAGGGACAGGGCTACTTCTTACTATGGCTACACCTTC. This sequence encodes CASRDRATSYYGYTF.

The J gene is TRBJ1-6, the V gene TRBV18, with a tentative D call TRBD1 (6 bases). Trimming removed 3 bases from V and 7 bases from J, with 16 bases in between. CDR1 and CDR2 (germline): KGHSH, LQKENI. The CDR3 sequence is 16 residues long. CDR3 sequence reads: CASSPLPGVENSPLHF. The CDR3 DNA reads as TGTGCCAGCTCACCCTTACCAGGGGTGGAAAATTCACCCCTCCACTTT.

The CDR3 sequence: CASSYEFLRTDTQYF. The CDR3 DNA reads as TGTGCCAGCAGCTACGAGTTCTTACGGACAGATACGCAGTATTTT. The chain links TRBV7-8 to TRBJ2-3; no definite D call. Germline CDR1 and CDR2: SGHVS and FQNEAQ. The CDR3 is made up of 15 amino acids. V lost 4 bases and J lost 3, with 14 bases in between.

The V and J genes are TRBV18 and TRBJ2-7, with D uncertain. The V and J ends lost 6 bases and 4 bases respectively, with 13 bases between them. The CDR3 totals 13 residues. The V gene's germline CDR1 is KGHSH and CDR2 LQKENI. In DNA, the CDR3 is TGTGCCAGCTCCCTCGTAGCCGGATACGAGCAGTACGTC. As protein: CASSLVAGYEQYV.

This sequence joins TRBV5-1 and TRBJ2-3, with a weak D call TRBD2 (6 bases). V gave up 0 bases and J gave up 0 bases, with 11 bases separating them. CDR1 is SGHRS, CDR2 YFSETQ, per germline. This CDR3 comprises 16 residues. The CDR3 is CASSLASAASTDTQYF. DNA for the CDR3: TGCGCCAGCAGCTTGGCTAGCGCCGCCAGCACAGATACGCAGTATTTT.

V usage is TRBV9 and J usage is TRBJ1-3; D gene uncertain. V lost 0 bases to trimming and J lost 4 bases, with 8 bases between them. Germline CDR1 is SGDLS and CDR2 is YYNGEE. The CDR3 sequence is 14 residues long. CDR3 in DNA: TGTGCCAGCAGCGTAGATTCTCCCGGAAACACCATATATTTT. Its protein product is CASSVDSPGNTIYF.

The chain has TRBV2 and TRBJ2-7; 8 bases line up with TRBD1. The germline gives CDR1 SNHLY, CDR2 FYNNEI. The CDR3 consists of 14 residues. V was pared by 5 bases and J by 4 bases, with 7 bases of the junction left unmatched. CDR3 sequence reads: CASSFPDREYEQYF. The CDR3 DNA reads TGTGCCAGCAGTTTCCCGGACAGGGAATACGAGCAGTACTTC.

This rearrangement joins TRBV5-1 to TRBJ2-1, with 8 nucleotides matching TRBD1. CDR3 length: 15 residues. The ends lost 0 bases at V and 3 bases at J; junction bases unmatched: 2. Per the germline V gene, CDR1 is SGHRS and CDR2 is YFSETQ. DNA for the CDR3: TGCGCCAGCAGCTTGGAACAGGGGGGCTACAATGAGCAGTTCTTC. Its translation is CASSLEQGGYNEQFF.

V usage is TRBV30 and J usage is TRBJ2-2, with 12 bases identical to TRBD2. The CDR3 is 16 amino acids. CDR1 is GTSNPN, CDR2 SVGIG, per germline (reference sequence). The J segment lost 5 bases and the V segment lost 0 bases, leaving 4 bases of the junction unmatched. CDR3 loop: CAWSVTSGRHTGELFF. CDR3 DNA: TGTGCCTGGAGTGTAACTAGCGGGAGGCATACCGGGGAGCTGTTTTTT.

The J gene is TRBJ1-1, the V gene TRBV7-9; the D is unclear. V was shortened by 5 bases and J by 1 base, with 17 bases between the two germline ends. CDR3 length: 16 residues. Germline CDR1 reads SEHNR; CDR2 reads FQNEAQ (reference sequence). The CDR3 sequence: CASSPIQGLKNTEAFF. The CDR3 nucleotides are TGTGCCAGCAGCCCAATACAAGGACTTAAGAACACTGAAGCTTTCTTT.

In this sample, this clone turned up once. This rearrangement joins TRBV29-1 to TRBJ2-3; 8 bases fit TRBD2. The CDR3 totals 14 residues. Trimming at V came to 4 bases and at J to 9 bases, leaving 12 bases not matched to a gene. Germline assignment: CDR1 SQVTM and CDR2 ANQGSEA. CDR3: CSVVGSGAPWTQYF. The CDR3, as DNA: TGCAGCGTTGTTGGTAGCGGGGCCCCCTGGACGCAGTATTTT.

The V and J genes are TRBV5-1 and TRBJ2-3, with 10 bases identical to TRBD1. Germline CDR1 is SGHRS and CDR2 is YFSETQ. The J segment lost 1 base and the V segment lost 5 bases, leaving 4 bases of the junction unmatched. CDR3 length equals 15 residues. This CDR3 is CASRSGTGGTDTQYF. The CDR3 DNA is TGCGCCAGCAGGTCCGGGACAGGGGGCACAGATACGCAGTATTTT.

The chain carries TRBV10-2 and TRBJ1-1; D remains ambiguous. Trimming removed 5 bases at V and 4 bases at J, with 11 bases between. The CDR3 covers 13 residues. Germline V lookup: CDR1 WSHSY, CDR2 SAAADI. The chain's CDR3 is CASSRGEVTEAFF. The CDR3 coding sequence is TGCGCCAGCAGTCGCGGTGAGGTCACTGAAGCTTTCTTT.

This clone was recorded only once. The chain uses TRBV21-1 and TRBJ2-7; TRBD1 reflects the table's D call only, with no check against the DNA. TRBV21-1 is tagged as a pseudogene. The CDR3 sequence is 15 residues long. CDR3 sequence reads: CASSRSDGGGLEQYV. CDR3 DNA: TGTGCCAGCAGCAGATCGGACGGTGGGGGCCTCGAGCAGTACGTC.

This chain uses TRBV5-1 with TRBJ2-2; 8 nucleotides align to TRBD2. This CDR3 region has 14 residues. Germline CDR1 reads SGHRS; CDR2 reads YFSETQ. Trimming removed 7 bases from V and 5 bases from J; junction bases left unmatched: 7. This CDR3 reads CASRTSPGTGELFF. CDR3 nucleotide sequence: TGCGCCAGCCGGACTAGCCCAGGGACCGGGGAGCTGTTTTTT.